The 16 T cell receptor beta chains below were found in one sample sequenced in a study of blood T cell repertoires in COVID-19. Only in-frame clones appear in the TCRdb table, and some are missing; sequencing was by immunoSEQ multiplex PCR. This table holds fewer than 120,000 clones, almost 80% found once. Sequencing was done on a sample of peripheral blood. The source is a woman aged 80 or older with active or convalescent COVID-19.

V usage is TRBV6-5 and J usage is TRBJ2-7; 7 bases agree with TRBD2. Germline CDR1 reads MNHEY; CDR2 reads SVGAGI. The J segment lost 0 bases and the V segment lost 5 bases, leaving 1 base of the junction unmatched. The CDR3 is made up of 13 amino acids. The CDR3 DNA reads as TGTGCCAGCAGTCGGACTAGCTCCTACGAGCAGTACTTC. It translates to CASSRTSSYEQYF.

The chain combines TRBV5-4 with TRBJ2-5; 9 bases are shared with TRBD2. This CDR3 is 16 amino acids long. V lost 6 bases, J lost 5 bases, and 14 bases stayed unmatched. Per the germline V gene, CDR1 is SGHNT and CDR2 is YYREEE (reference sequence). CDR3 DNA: TGTGCCAGCACCCTTACGGGGCGGGAGGGCCCCGAGACCCAGTACTTC. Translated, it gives CASTLTGREGPETQYF.

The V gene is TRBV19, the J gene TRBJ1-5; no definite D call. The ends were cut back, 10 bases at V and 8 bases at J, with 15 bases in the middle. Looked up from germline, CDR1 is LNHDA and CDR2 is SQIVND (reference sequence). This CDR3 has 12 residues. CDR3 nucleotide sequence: TGTGCCACCAGCAGTGGTCGGGAGCCCCAGCATTTT. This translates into CATSSGREPQHF.

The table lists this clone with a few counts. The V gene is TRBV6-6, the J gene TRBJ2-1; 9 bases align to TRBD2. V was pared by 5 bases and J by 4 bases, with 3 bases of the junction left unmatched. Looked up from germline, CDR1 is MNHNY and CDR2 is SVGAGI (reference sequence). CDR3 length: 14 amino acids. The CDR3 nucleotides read TGTGCCAGCAGTAGTCTAGCGGGGTACAATGAGCAGTTCTTC. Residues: CASSSLAGYNEQFF.

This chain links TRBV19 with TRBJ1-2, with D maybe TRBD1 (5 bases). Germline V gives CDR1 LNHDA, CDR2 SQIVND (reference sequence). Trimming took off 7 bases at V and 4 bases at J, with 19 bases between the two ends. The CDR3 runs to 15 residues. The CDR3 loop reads CASKTAGGVTYGYTF. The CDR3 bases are TGTGCCAGTAAAACAGCCGGAGGGGTTACCTATGGCTACACCTTC.

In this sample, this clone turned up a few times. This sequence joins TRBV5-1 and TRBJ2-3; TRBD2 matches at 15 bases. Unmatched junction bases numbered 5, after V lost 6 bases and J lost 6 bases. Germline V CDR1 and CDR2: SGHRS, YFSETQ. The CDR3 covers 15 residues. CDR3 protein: CASTGLAGGSDTQYF. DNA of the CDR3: TGCGCCAGCACGGGACTAGCGGGAGGTTCGGATACGCAGTATTTT.

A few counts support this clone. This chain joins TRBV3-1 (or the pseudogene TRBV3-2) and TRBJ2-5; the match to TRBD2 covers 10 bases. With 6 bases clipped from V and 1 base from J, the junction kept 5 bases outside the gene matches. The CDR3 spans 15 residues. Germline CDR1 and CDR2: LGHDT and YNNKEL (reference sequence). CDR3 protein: CASRTRLAGQETQYF. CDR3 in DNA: TGTGCCAGCAGAACCAGACTAGCGGGCCAAGAGACCCAGTACTTC.

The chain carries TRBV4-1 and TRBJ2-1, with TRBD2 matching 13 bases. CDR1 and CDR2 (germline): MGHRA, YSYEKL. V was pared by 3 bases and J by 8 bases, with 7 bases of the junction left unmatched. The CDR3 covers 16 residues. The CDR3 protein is CASSQTSGRTADEQFF. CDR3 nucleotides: TGCGCCAGCAGCCAGACTAGCGGGAGGACCGCTGATGAGCAGTTCTTC.

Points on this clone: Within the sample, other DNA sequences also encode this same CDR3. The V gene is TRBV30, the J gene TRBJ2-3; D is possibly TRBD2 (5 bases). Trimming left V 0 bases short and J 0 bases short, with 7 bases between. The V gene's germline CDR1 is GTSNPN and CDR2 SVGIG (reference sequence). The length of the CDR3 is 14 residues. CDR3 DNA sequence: TGTGCCTGGAGTGTGGGAGCGAGCACAGATACGCAGTATTTT. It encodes CAWSVGASTDTQYF.

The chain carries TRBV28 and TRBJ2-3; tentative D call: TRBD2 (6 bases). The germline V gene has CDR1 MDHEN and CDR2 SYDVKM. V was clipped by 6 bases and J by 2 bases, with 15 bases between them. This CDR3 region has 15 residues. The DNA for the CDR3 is TGTGCCAGCAGCCGTAGCGGAGGTTACACAGATACGCAGTATTTT. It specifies CASSRSGGYTDTQYF.

The CDR3: CASSIGQGNQPQHF. As DNA, the CDR3 is TGCGCCAGCAGCATCGGACAGGGAAATCAGCCCCAGCATTTT. This rearrangement joins TRBV5-1 to TRBJ1-5, with TRBD1 matching 8 bases. Unmatched junction bases numbered 4, after V lost 4 bases and J lost 4 bases. The CDR3 is made up of 14 amino acids. Germline values: CDR1 SGHRS, CDR2 YFSETQ. The variable domain in full, completed from reference TRBV5-1 and TRBJ1-5, reads KAGVTQTPRYLIKTRGQQVTLSCSPISGHRSVSWYQQTPGQGLQFLFEYFSETQRNKGNFPGRFSGRQFSNSRSEMNVSTLELGDSALYLCASSIGQGNQPQHFGDGTRLSIL.

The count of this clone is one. CDR3 DNA sequence: TGCGCCAGCAACGTAGAGAGCACAGATACGCAGTATTTT. Its translation is CASNVESTDTQYF. This chain connects TRBV5-1 to TRBJ2-3; D is ambiguous. In germline, CDR1 is SGHRS, CDR2 YFSETQ. CDR3 length: 13 residues. Trimming removed 6 bases from V and 0 bases from J, with 8 bases in between. Combining the CDR3 with reference TRBV5-1 and TRBJ2-3 gives the whole variable domain KAGVTQTPRYLIKTRGQQVTLSCSPISGHRSVSWYQQTPGQGLQFLFEYFSETQRNKGNFPGRFSGRQFSNSRSEMNVSTLELGDSALYLCASNVESTDTQYFGPGTRLTVL.

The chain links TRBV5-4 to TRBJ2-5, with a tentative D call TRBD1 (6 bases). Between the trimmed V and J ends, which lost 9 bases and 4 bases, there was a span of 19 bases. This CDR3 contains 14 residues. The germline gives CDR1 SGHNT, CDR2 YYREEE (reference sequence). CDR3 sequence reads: CATSSASGAETQYF. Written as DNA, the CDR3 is TGTGCCACCTCAAGCGCGTCAGGGGCAGAGACCCAGTACTTC.

The CDR3 spells CASSALRGGEADPNEQFF. The CDR3 bases are TGTGCCAGCAGCGCCCTCCGGGGGGGTGAGGCTGACCCCAATGAGCAGTTCTTC. This sequence joins TRBV5-6 and TRBJ2-1, with TRBD2 identical over 8 bases. This CDR3 region has 18 residues. Germline CDR1 is SGHDT and CDR2 is YYEEEE. V dropped 4 bases and J dropped 6; count of bases not matched to a gene: 18.

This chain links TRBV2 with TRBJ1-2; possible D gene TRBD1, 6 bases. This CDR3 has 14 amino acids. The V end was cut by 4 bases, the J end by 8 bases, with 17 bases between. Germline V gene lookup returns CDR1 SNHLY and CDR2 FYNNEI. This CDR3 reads CASSGVRDKVGYTF. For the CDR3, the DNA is TGTGCCAGCAGTGGAGTCCGGGACAAAGTCGGCTACACCTTC.

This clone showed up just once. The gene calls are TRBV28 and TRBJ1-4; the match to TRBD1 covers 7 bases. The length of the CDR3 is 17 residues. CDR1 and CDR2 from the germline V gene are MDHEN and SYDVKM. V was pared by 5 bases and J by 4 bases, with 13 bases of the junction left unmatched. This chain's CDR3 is CASSGYGDRRDNEKLFF. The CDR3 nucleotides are TGTGCCAGCAGTGGATATGGGGACAGACGGGATAATGAAAAACTGTTTTTT.